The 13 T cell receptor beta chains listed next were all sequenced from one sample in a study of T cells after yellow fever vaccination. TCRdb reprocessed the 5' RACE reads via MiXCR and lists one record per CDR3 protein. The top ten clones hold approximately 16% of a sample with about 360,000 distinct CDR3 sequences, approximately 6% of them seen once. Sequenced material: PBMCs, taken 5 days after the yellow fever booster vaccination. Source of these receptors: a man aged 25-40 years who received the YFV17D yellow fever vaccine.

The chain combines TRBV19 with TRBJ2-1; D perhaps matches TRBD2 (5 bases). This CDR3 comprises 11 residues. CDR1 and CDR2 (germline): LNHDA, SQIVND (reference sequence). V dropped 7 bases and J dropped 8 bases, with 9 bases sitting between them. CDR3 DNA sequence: TGTGCCAGTATGAGGGAAGATGAGCAGTTCTTC. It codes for CASMREDEQFF.

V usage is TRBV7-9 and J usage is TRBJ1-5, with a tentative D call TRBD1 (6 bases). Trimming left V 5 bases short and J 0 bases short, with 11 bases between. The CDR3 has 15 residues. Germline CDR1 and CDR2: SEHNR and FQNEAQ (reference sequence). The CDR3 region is CASSPTGFSNQPQHF. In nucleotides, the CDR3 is TGTGCCAGCAGCCCCACAGGGTTTAGCAATCAGCCCCAGCATTTT. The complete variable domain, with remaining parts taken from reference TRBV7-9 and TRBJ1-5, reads DTGVSQNPRHKITKRGQNVTFRCDPISEHNRLYWYRQTLGQGPEFLTYFQNEAQLEKSRLLSDRFSAERPKGSFSTLEIQRTEQGDSAMYLCASSPTGFSNQPQHFGDGTRLSIL.

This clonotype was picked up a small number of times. The CDR3 nucleotides read TGTGCCAGCAGCCTCCCGGGACAGCCGCAAGAGACCCAGTACTTC. It codes for CASSLPGQPQETQYF. This chain uses TRBV5-6 with TRBJ2-5, with 7 bases lining up with TRBD1. V shed 4 bases and J 2 bases; nucleotides not matched to a gene: 8. The CDR3 is made up of 15 amino acids. CDR1 is SGHDT, CDR2 YYEEEE, per germline.

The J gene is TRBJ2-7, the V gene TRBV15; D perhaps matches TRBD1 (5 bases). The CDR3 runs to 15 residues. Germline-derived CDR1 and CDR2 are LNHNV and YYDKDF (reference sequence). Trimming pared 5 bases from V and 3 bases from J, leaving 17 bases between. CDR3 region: CATSFRGPQGYEQYF. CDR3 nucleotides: TGTGCCACCAGCTTTAGGGGCCCCCAGGGCTACGAGCAGTACTTC.

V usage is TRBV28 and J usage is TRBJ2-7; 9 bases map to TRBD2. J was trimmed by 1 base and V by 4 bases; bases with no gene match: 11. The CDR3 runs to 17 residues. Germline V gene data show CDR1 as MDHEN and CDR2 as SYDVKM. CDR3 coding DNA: TGTGCCAGCAGTTCACTTCTTCTTCTAGCGGGATCCTACGAGCAGTACTTC. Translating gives CASSSLLLLAGSYEQYF.

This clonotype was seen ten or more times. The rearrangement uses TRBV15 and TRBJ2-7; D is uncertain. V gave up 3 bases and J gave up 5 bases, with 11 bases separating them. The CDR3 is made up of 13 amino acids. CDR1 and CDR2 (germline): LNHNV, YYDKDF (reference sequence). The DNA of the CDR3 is TGTGCCACCAGCAGGCTGGAAGTGGACGAGCAGTACTTC. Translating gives CATSRLEVDEQYF.

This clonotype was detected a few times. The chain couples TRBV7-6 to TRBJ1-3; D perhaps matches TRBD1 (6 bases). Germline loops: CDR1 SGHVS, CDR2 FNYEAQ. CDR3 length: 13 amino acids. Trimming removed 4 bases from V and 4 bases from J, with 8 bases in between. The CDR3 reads CASSSGQGNTIYF. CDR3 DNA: TGTGCCAGCAGCTCCGGACAGGGAAACACCATATATTTT.

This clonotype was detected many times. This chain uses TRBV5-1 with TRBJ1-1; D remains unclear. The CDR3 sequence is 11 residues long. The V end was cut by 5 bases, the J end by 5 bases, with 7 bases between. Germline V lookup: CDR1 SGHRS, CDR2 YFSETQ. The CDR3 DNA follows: TGCGCCAGCAGGGTTTCTACTGAAGCTTTCTTT. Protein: CASRVSTEAFF.

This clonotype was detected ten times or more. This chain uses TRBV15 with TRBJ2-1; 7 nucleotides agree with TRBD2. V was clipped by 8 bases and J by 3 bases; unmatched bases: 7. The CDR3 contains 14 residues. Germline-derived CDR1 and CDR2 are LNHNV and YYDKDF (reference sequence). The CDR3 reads CATEGLADYNEQFF. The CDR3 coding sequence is TGTGCCACCGAGGGCCTAGCGGACTACAATGAGCAGTTCTTC.

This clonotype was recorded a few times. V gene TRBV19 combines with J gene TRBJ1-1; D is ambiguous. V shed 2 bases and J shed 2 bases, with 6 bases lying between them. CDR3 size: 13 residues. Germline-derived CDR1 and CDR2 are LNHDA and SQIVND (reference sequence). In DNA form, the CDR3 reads TGTGCCAGTAGTATAAGGCTCAACACTGAAGCTTTCTTT. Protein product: CASSIRLNTEAFF.

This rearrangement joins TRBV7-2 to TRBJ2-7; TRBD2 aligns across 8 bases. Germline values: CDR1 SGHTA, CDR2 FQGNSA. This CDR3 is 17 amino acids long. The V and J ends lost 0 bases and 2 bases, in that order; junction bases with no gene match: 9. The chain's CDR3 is CASSLALGTGLAYEQYF. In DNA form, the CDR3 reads TGTGCCAGCAGCTTAGCCCTGGGGACGGGACTAGCCTACGAGCAGTACTTC.

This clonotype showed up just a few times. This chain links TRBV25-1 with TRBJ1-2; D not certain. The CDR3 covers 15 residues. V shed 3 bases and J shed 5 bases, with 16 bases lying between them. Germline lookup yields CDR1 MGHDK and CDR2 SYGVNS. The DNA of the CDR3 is TGTGCCAGCAGTGACAGCCTAATCTCTTGGTATGGCTACACCTTC. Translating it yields CASSDSLISWYGYTF.

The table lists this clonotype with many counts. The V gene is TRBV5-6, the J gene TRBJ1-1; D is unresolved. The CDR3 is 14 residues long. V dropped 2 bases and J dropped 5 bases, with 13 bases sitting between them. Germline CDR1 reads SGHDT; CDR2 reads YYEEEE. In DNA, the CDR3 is TGTGCCAGCAGCTTAGGCCCCGGATGGACTGAAGCTTTCTTT. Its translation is CASSLGPGWTEAFF.